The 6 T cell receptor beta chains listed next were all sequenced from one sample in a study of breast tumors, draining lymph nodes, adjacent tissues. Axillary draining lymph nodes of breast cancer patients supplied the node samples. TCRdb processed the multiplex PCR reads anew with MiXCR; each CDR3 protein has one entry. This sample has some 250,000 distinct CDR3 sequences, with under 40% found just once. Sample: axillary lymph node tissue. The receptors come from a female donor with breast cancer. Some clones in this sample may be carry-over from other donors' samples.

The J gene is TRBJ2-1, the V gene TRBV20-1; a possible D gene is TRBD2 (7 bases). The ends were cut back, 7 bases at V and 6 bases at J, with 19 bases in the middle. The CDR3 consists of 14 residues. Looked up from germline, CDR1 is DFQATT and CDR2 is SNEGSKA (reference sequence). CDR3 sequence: CSGTWGGAINEQFF. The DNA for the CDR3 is TGCAGTGGGACTTGGGGGGGCGCGATCAATGAGCAGTTCTTC.

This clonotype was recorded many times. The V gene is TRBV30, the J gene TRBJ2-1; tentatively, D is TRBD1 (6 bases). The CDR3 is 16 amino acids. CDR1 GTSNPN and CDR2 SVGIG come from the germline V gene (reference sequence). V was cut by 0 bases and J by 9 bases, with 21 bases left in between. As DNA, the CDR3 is TGTGCCTGGAGTGTACCGAGGGCGACAACAGGGACTGAGCAGTTCTTC. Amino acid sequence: CAWSVPRATTGTEQFF.

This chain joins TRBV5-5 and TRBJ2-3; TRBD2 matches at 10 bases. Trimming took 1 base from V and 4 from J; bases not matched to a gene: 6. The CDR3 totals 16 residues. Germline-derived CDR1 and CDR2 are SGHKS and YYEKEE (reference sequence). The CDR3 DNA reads TGTGCCAGCAGCTTGAGGCTAGCGGGGGTGGCAGATACGCAGTATTTT. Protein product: CASSLRLAGVADTQYF. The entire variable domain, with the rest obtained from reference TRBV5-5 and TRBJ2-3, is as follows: DAGVTQSPTHLIKTRGQQVTLRCSPISGHKSVSWYQQVLGQGPQFIFQYYEKEERGRGNFPDRFSARQFPNYSSELNVNALLLGDSALYLCASSLRLAGVADTQYFGPGTRLTVL.

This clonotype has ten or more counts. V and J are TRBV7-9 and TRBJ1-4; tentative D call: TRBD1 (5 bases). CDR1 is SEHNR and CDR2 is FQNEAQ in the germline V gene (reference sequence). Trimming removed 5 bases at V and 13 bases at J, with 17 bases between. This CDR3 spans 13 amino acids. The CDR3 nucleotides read TGTGCCAGCAGCCGGGACGGGCCGTTAGGACTGTTTTTT. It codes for CASSRDGPLGLFF. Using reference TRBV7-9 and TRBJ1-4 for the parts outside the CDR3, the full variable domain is DTGVSQNPRHKITKRGQNVTFRCDPISEHNRLYWYRQTLGQGPEFLTYFQNEAQLEKSRLLSDRFSAERPKGSFSTLEIQRTEQGDSAMYLCASSRDGPLGLFFGSGTQLSVL.

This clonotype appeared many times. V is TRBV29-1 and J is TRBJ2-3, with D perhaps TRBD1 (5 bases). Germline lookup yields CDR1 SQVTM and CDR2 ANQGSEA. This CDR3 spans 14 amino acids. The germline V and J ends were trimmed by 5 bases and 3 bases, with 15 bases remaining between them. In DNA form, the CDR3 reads TGCAGCGTTCCCACCAGGGAAGGGACAGATACGCAGTATTTT. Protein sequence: CSVPTREGTDTQYF.

CDR3 amino acids: CATSFLSSGKGTQYF. The CDR3 region has the DNA TGTGCCACCAGTTTTTTATCGAGCGGGAAAGGTACGCAGTATTTT. The chain employs TRBV24-1 and TRBJ2-3, with TRBD2 matching over 7 bases. The CDR3 has 15 amino acids. Per the germline V gene, CDR1 is KGHDR and CDR2 is SFDVKD. V was clipped by 6 bases and J by 8 bases; unmatched bases: 13.